This T cell receptor (beta chain) was profiled in a study of beta chain features in type 1 diabetes. Investigators reverse transcribed all isolated RNA, so they sequenced expressed TCRB transcripts. Using immunoSEQ multiplex PCR, the repertoire was profiled, and TCRdb retains in-frame clones only, with some absent. The table includes approximately 280,000 clones, around 16% detected once. The CDR3 is 16 residues long. The V end lost 8 bases, the J end lost 0 bases, and 17 bases lay between the germline ends. In germline, CDR1 is LNHDA, CDR2 SQIVND (reference sequence). Regarding the study as a whole: A greater similarity of naive, central memory and Treg TCRB repertoires was seen among patients than among healthy donors. Any HLA effect on TCRB rearrangement was left unresolved by small sub-analyses. Within each of all four CD4+ subsets, Type 1 diabetes patients had TCRB CDR3s that were moderately but significantly shorter.

In regard to this clone: Its antigen is currently unknown.

Sorting that relied on CD45RO/CCR7/CD25/CD127/CD95/CD27 yielded CD4+ naive, central memory, regulatory and stem cell-like memory cells. The chain uses TRBV19 and TRBJ2-1; D may be TRBD1 (6 bases). The specimen was naive CD4+ T cells from blood. The source is a man aged 18 to 29 with type 1 diabetes. The DNA for the CDR3 is TGTGCCAGTGGTCCGGTGAGGGGGAGCTCCTACAATGAGCAGTTCTTC. Its translation: CASGPVRGSSYNEQFF.